This TCR beta chain emerged from a study of T cells in localized non-small cell lung cancer. Study conclusions and caveats: Adjacent lung was found to contain a median approximately 52 of the top 100 tumor clones. Density of T cells in blood, when higher, went with longer overall survival. Adjacent uninvolved lung tissue had the highest T cell clonality, exceeding tumor.

Only in-frame clones appear in the TCRdb table, and some are missing; sequencing was by immunoSEQ multiplex PCR. The sample has some 25,000 clones, more than 85% seen once. As to this clone: The antigen is undetermined.

Between the trimmed V and J ends, which lost 2 bases and 0 bases, there was a span of 14 bases. The CDR3 covers 17 residues. The germline CDR1 and CDR2 sequences are SGHAT and FQNNGV. The rearrangement uses TRBV11-2 and TRBJ1-3; D ambiguous. The starting material was peripheral blood, obtained before any cancer treatment. The clonotype originates from a man aged 40 to 75 with stage III squamous cell lung carcinoma. CDR3 nucleotides: TGTGCCAGCAGCTTAACCGTGGGCGCCAGCTCTGGAAACACCATATATTTT. Protein product: CASSLTVGASSGNTIYF.